This TCR beta chain was recovered during a study of CD8 T cells in ankylosing spondylitis. Study observations and caveats: What seemed typical of ankylosing spondylitis blood was a TCR beta motif built from roughly eight highly homologous variants.

Quantitative 5'-RACE with molecular barcodes generated TCR beta libraries. In TCRdb, the 5' RACE reads were re-called with MiXCR into one record per CDR3 protein. Of about 180,000 distinct CDR3 sequences listed, just over 9.5% are singletons. Germline-derived CDR1 and CDR2 are DFQATT and SNEGSKA (reference sequence). This CDR3 spans 12 amino acids. V was cut by 3 bases and J by 6 bases, with 12 bases left in between. As for this clonotype: Its specificity is not known.

The source is a female donor with ankylosing spondylitis or in good health (not recorded which). The sequenced material came from blood, either unsorted or a sorted T cell fraction (not recorded which). The genes are TRBV20-1 and TRBJ2-7; D assignment may be TRBD1 or TRBD2 (6 bases each). The CDR3 nucleotides are TGCAGTGCTAGTGTGGGGGGCGGCGAGCAGTACTTC. It encodes CSASVGGGEQYF.